The TCR beta chain described here comes from a study of blood T cell repertoires in COVID-19. Study-wide background: PBMCs, B-cell-depleted T cells, or T cells provided the cDNA or gDNA that made up the material.

Original analysis: Estimation of nucleated cell counts was performed using reference gene primer amplification. Using immunoSEQ multiplex PCR, the repertoire was profiled, and TCRdb retains in-frame clones only, with some absent. V, J and clone size derive from that table, while D and trimming were established from the DNA sequence. The sample lists around 87,000 clones, roughly 79% occurring once. The sequence was collected from a woman aged 80 or older with acute or convalescent COVID-19. The sample consisted of peripheral blood.

Here the CDR3 reads CASSLLAGGRENEQFF. The CDR3 bases are TGCGCCAGCAGCTTGCTTGCGGGAGGGCGGGAGAATGAGCAGTTCTTC. This chain uses TRBV5-1 with TRBJ2-1; 9 bases agree with TRBD2. V lost 1 base and J lost 7; bases outside the gene matches: 9. Germline V lookup: CDR1 SGHRS, CDR2 YFSETQ. The CDR3 is made up of 16 amino acids.